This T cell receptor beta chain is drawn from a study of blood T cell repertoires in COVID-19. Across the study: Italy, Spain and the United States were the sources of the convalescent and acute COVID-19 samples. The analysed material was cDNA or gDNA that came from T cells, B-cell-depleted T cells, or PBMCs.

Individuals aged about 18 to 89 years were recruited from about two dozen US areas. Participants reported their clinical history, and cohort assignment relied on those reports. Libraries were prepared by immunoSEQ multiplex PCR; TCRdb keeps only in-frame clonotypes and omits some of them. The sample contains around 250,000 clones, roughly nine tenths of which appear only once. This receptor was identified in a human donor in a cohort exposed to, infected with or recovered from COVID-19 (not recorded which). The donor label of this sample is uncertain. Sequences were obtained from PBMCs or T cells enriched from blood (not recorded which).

CDR3 nucleotides: TGTGCCAGCAGCTTAAGCGGGTCTGGGTATCGCTACGAGCAGTACTTC. Its translation: CASSLSGSGYRYEQYF. The chain recombines TRBV7-9 with TRBJ2-7, with D perhaps TRBD2 (6 bases). The CDR3 totals 16 residues. CDR1 is SEHNR and CDR2 is FQNEAQ in the germline V gene (reference sequence). V dropped 2 bases and J dropped 3 bases, with 17 bases sitting between them.